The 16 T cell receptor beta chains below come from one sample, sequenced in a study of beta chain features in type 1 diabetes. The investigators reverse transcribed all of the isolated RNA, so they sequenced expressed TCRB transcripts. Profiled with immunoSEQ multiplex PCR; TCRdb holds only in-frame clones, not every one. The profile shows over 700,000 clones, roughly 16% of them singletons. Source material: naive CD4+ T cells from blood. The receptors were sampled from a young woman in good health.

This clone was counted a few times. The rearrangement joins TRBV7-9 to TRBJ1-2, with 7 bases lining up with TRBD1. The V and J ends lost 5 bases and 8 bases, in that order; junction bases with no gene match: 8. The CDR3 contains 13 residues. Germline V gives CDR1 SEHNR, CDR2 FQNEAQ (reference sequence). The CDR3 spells CASSRGTAEGYTF. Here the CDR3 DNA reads TGTGCCAGCAGCCGAGGGACAGCGGAAGGCTACACCTTC.

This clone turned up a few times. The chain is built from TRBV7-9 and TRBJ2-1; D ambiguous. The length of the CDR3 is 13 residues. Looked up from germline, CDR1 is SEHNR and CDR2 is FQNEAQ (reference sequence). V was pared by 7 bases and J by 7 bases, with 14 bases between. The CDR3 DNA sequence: TGTGCCAGCAAAGGGTTGGCGAAAAATGAGCAGTTCTTC. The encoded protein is CASKGLAKNEQFF.

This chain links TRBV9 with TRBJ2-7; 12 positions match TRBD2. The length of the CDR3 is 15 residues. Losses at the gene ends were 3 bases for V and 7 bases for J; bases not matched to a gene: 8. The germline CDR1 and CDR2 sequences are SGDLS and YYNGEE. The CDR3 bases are TGTGCCAGCAGCGGCCAGACTAGCGGGAGTGGTGAGCAGTACTTC. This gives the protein CASSGQTSGSGEQYF.

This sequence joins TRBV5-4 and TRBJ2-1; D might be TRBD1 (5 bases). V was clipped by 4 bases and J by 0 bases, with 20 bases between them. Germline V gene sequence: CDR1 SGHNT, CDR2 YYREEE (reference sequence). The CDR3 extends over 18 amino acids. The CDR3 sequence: CASSTRGNQGSSYNEQFF. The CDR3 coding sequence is TGTGCCAGCAGCACACGAGGCAATCAGGGAAGCTCCTACAATGAGCAGTTCTTC. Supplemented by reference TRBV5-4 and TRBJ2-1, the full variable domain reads ETGVTQSPTHLIKTRGQQVTLRCSSQSGHNTVSWYQQALGQGPQFIFQYYREEENGRGNFPPRFSGLQFPNYSSELNVNALELDDSALYLCASSTRGNQGSSYNEQFFGPGTRLTVL.

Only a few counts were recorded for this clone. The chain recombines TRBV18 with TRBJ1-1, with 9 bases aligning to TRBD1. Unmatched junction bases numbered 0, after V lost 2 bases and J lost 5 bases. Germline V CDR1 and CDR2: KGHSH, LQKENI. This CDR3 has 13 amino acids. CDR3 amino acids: CASSPGQGTEAFF. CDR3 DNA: TGTGCCAGCTCACCAGGACAGGGGACTGAAGCTTTCTTT.

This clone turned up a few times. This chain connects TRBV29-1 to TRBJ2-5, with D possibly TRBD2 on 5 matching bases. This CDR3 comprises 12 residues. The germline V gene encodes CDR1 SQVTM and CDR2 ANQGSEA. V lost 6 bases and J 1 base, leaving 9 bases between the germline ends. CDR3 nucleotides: TGCAGCGTACTAGTGATCCAAGAGACCCAGTACTTC. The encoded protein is CSVLVIQETQYF.

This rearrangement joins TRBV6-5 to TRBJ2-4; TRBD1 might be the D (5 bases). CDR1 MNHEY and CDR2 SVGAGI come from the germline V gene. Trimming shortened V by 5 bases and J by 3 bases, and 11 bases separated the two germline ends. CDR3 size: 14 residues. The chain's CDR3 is CASSQGSGKNIQYF. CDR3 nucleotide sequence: TGTGCCAGCAGTCAGGGTTCTGGCAAAAACATTCAGTACTTC.

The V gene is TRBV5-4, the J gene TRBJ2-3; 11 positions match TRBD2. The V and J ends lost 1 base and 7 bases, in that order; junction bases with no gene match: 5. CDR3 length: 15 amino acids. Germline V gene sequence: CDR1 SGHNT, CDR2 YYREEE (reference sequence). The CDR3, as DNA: TGTGCCAGCAGCTTGACTAGCGGGAGTACTTATACGCAGTATTTT. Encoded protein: CASSLTSGSTYTQYF.

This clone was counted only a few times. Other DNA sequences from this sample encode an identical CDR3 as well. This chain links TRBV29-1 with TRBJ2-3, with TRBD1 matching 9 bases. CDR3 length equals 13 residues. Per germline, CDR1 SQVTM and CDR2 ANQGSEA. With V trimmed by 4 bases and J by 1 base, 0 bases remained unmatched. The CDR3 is CSVGTGGTDTQYF. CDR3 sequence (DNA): TGCAGCGTTGGGACAGGGGGCACAGATACGCAGTATTTT.

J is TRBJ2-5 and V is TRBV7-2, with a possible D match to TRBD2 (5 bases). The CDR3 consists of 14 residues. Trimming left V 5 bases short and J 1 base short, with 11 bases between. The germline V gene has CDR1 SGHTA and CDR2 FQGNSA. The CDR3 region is CASSISGTQETQYF. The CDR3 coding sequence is TGTGCCAGCAGCATCTCGGGAACCCAAGAGACCCAGTACTTC.

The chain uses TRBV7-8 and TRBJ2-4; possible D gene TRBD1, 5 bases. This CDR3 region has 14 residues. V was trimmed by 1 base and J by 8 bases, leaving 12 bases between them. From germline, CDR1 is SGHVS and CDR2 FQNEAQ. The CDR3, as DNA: TGTGCCAGCAGCTTAGTCGCCAGGGTAGACATTCAGTACTTC. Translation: CASSLVARVDIQYF.

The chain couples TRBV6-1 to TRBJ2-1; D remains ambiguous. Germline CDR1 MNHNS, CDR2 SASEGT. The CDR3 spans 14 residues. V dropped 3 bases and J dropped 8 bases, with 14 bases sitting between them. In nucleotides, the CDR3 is TGTGCCAGCAGTGATGTCATGCGAACCTATGAGCAGTTCTTC. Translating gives CASSDVMRTYEQFF.

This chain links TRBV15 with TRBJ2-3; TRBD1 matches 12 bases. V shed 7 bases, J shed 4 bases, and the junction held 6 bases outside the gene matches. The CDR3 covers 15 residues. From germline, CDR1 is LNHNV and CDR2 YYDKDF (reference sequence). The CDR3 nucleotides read TGTGCCACCAAGGGACAGGGGGCGCTTGCAGATACGCAGTATTTT. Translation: CATKGQGALADTQYF.

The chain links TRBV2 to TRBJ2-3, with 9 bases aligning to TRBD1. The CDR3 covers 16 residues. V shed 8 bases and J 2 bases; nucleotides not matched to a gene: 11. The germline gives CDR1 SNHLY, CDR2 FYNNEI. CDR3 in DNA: TGTGCCAGCGGCCCGAGGACAGGGGCCAACACAGATACGCAGTATTTT. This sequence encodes CASGPRTGANTDTQYF.

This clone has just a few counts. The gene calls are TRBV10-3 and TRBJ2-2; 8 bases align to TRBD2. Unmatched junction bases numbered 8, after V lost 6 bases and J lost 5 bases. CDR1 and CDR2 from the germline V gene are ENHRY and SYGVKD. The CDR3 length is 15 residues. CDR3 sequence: CAIRTSPGGTGELFF. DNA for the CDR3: TGTGCCATCAGGACCAGTCCGGGAGGGACCGGGGAGCTGTTTTTT.

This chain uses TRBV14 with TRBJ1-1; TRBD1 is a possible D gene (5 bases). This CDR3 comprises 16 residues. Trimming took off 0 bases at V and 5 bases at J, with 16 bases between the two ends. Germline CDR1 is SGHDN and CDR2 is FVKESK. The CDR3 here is CASSQEGRGQVTEAFF. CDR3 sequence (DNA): TGTGCCAGCAGCCAAGAGGGCCGGGGCCAGGTGACTGAAGCTTTCTTT.